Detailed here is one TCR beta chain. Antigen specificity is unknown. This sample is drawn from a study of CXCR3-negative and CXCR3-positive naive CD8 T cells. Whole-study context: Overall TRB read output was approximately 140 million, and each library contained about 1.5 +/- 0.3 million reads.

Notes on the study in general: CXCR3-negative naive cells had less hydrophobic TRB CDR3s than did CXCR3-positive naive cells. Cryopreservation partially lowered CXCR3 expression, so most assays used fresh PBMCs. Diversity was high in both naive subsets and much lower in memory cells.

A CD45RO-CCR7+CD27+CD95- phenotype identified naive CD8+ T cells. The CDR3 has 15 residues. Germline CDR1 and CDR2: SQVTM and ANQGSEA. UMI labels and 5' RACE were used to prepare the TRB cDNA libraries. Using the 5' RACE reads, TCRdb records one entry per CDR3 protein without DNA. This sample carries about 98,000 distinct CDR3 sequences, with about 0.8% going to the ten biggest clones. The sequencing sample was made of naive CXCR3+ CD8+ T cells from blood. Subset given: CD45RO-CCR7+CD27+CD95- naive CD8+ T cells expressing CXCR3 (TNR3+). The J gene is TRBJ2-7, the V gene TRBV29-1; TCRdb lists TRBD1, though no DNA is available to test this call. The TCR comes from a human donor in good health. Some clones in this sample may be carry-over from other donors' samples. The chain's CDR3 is CSVEDGETPPYEQYF.